This TCR beta chain appears in the sequencing data of a study of T cell repertoires in cytomegalovirus infection. Across the study: In public TCR beta signatures, there were indications of both CMV infection and matching HLA type.

This CDR3 spans 13 amino acids. J was trimmed by 7 bases and V by 5 bases; bases with no gene match: 7. Germline CDR1 and CDR2: SQVTM and ANQGSEA. About this clonotype: Its cognate antigen is unknown.

Notes on the study in general: In two of eight donors, the top clonotype was HLA-C-restricted CMV-specific. Identification of carriers of CMV plus the relevant HLA was achieved through cumulative public TCR beta family frequency.

MiXCR was run by TCRdb on the reads, yielding one entry per CDR3 protein. The table has 400,000 or so distinct CDR3 sequences, roughly 30% seen once; the top ten hold roughly an eighth. The sequenced sample was PBMCs. This sequence joins TRBV29-1 and TRBJ1-2, with TRBD1 matching over 10 bases. This TCR was recovered from a human donor in good health (CMV status not recorded). Some clones in this sample may be carry-over from other donors' samples. The CDR3 sequence: CSVFGTGAAGYTF. CDR3 nucleotide sequence: TGCAGCGTTTTTGGGACAGGGGCGGCTGGCTACACCTTC.